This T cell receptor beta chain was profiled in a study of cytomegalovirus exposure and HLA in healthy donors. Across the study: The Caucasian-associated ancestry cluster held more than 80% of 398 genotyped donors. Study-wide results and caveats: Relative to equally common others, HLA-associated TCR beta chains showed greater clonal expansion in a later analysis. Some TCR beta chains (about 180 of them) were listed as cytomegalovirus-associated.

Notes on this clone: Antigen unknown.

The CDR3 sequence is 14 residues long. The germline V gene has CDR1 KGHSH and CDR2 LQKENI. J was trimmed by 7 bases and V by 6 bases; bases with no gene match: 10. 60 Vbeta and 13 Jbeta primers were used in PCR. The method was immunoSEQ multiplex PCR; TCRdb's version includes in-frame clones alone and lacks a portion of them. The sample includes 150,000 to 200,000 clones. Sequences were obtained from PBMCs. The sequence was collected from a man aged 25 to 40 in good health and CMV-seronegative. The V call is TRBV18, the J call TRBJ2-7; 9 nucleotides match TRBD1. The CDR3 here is CASSWTGEELEQYF. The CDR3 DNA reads TGTGCCAGCTCCTGGACAGGGGAAGAGCTTGAGCAGTACTTC.